These T cell receptor beta chains were read from a single sample in a study of CD8 T cells in Susac syndrome. TCRdb itself ran the immunoSEQ multiplex PCR reads through MiXCR, one entry per CDR3 protein. The table records roughly 250,000 distinct CDR3 sequences, 96% of them present only once. Sequencing used CD4+ T cells from PBMCs. The receptors were gathered from a human donor with Susac syndrome. The conserved cysteine and the conserved F or W are not part of the CDR3 here.

V	J	CDR3
TRBV20-1	TRBJ1-1	SAARGTGSSEAF
TRBV20-1	TRBJ1-2	SAGPGTAKWGYT
TRBV14	TRBJ2-1	ASSRDRGFRNEQF
TRBV25-1	TRBJ1-2	ASSDHSGYGYT
TRBV7-2	TRBJ2-7	ASSLAGIYEQY
TRBV29-1	TRBJ2-3	SASNRKDTQY
TRBV2	TRBJ2-6	ASSSPGANVLT
TRBV14	TRBJ2-1	ASSLDRGQF
TRBV27	TRBJ1-2	ASSLSQYYGYT
TRBV25-1	TRBJ1-3	ASSELTGVISGNTIY
TRBV4-1	TRBJ2-2	ASSHNRGPNTGELF
TRBV25-1	TRBJ1-4	ASSDPYTGKLF
TRBV9	TRBJ1-4	ASSVGGTGWEKLF
TRBV7-9	TRBJ2-7	ASSRTKNVISSYEQY
TRBV18	TRBJ1-1	ASSPQLDTEAF
TRBV14	TRBJ2-1	ASSHWGGDYNEQF
TRBV6-5	TRBJ1-2	ASSPTDRGYT
TRBV5-1	TRBJ1-1	ASSLNTNTEAF
TRBV29-1	TRBJ2-3	SVGWGASTDTQY
TRBV10-3	TRBJ2-5	AIAPAGGKETQY
TRBV20-1	TRBJ2-5	SAPWGETQY
TRBV3-1	TRBJ2-1	ASSQYGLADNEQF
TRBV3-1	TRBJ1-1	ASSQEDIEAF
TRBV30	TRBJ1-1	AWSGLVIGGQAF
TRBV4-1	TRBJ2-1	ASSQVVQLNYNEQF
TRBV25-1	TRBJ2-1	ASSGPSIAGAYNEQF
TRBV29-1	TRBJ2-3	SVAPRLVANTQY
TRBV29-1	TRBJ2-2	SVERQGGTGELF
TRBV30	TRBJ1-1	AWGGMNTEAF
TRBV5-1	TRBJ1-1	ASSLAWRENTEAF
TRBV6-5	TRBJ1-2	ASSYRVPVYGYT
TRBV24-1	TRBJ2-1	ATSDGPDEQF
TRBV12-3/TRBV12-4	TRBJ2-3	ASSAPASGTGTQY
TRBV7-7	TRBJ2-5	ALKKSGTQY
TRBV9	TRBJ1-2	ASSVSGYGYT
TRBV2	TRBJ1-4	ASSGQGVEKLF
TRBV7-9	TRBJ2-5	ASSSIAGGETQY
TRBV12-5	TRBJ2-7	ASGLGEYEQY
TRBV30	TRBJ2-7	AWSSGFPSEQY
TRBV29-1	TRBJ2-2	SVGTAANTGELF
TRBV20-1	TRBJ2-1	SAGLQLYNEQF
TRBV11-1	TRBJ1-2	ASSLTGQGNYGYT
TRBV19	TRBJ2-7	ASSPRLAGAAGGYEQY
TRBV6-1	TRBJ2-7	ASSPMGGSAYEQY
TRBV12-3/TRBV12-4	TRBJ2-7	ASKGSLSYEQY
TRBV27	TRBJ1-1	ASSPRGRQNTEAF
TRBV30	TRBJ2-1	AAIRREWNEQF
TRBV7-6	TRBJ2-1	ASSYGQARYNEQF
TRBV27	TRBJ2-1	ASSLFGRALF
TRBV3-1	TRBJ2-7	ASSQGLAGGSPSEHY
TRBV3-1	TRBJ2-3	ASSQGDSSTDTQY
TRBV2	TRBJ1-1	ASRTQDRALEAF
TRBV20-1	TRBJ1-2	SASPPGRAGGYT
TRBV12-3/TRBV12-4	TRBJ1-4	ASSPRADEKLF
TRBV6-2/TRBV6-3	TRBJ2-7	ASRNERLQSYEQY
TRBV19	TRBJ2-7	ASSSRWEQY
TRBV14	TRBJ1-5	ASSQDPGWPQH
TRBV20-1	TRBJ2-5	SAEEGRGVTQY
TRBV3-1	TRBJ2-1	ASSQTVSSYNEQF